Reported below is one T cell receptor (beta chain). These data are taken from a study of blood T cells in healthy people across ages. A minimum of 6.5 million PBMCs was isolated per sample. Through a sample-barcoded 5' primer and a J-beta primer mix, a second PCR was run for 7 to 11 cycles. Every single cDNA molecule received a tag from a template-switch adaptor with 12 random nucleotides. TCRdb recomputed calls from the 5' RACE reads with MiXCR, one row per CDR3 protein. Counted here are under 1,000,000 distinct CDR3 sequences, 46% occurring once; the ten biggest clones make up about a sixth. The sequencing sample was made of blood. This TCR came from a man aged 80 or over in good health.

Here the CDR3 reads CASSQGIRGRETQYF. CDR3 sequence (DNA): TGCGCCAGCAGTCAAGGAATTAGGGGTCGGGAGACCCAGTACTTC. V and J are TRBV23-1 and TRBJ2-5; D is perhaps TRBD1 (5 bases). TRBV23-1 is an ORF for which the function is uncertain. This CDR3 comprises 15 residues. V shed 2 bases and J shed 5 bases, with 15 bases lying between them.